These T cell receptor beta chains were read from a single sample in a study of blood T cell repertoires in COVID-19. TCRdb keeps only in-frame clones here, not all; method: immunoSEQ multiplex PCR. In the table there are 240,000 or so clones, 82% of which are singletons. Sequencing was done on a sample of peripheral blood. These receptors were taken from a woman aged 55 to 70 with active or convalescent COVID-19. Each CDR3 is given with its conserved first and last residue. D genes are given only for firm matches. Expanded clones are given a class, and other clones once, few, many or no size at all.

d_call: -; j_call: TRBJ2-7; v_call: TRBV12-3/TRBV12-4; clone_size: few; cdr3_nt: TGTGCCAGCAGTACCAGGACAGTATACGAGCAGTACTTC; cdr3_aa: CASSTRTVYEQYF
d_call: -; j_call: TRBJ1-1; v_call: TRBV27; clone_size: -; cdr3_nt: TGTGCCAGCAGTTTCTTCGGGACACCTAACACTGAAGCTTTCTTT; cdr3_aa: CASSFFGTPNTEAFF
d_call: TRBD1; j_call: TRBJ2-1; v_call: TRBV14; clone_size: -; cdr3_nt: TGTGCCAGCAGCCAAGGACAGGGGAATGAGCAGTTCTTC; cdr3_aa: CASSQGQGNEQFF
d_call: TRBD1; j_call: TRBJ1-1; v_call: TRBV7-2; clone_size: -; cdr3_nt: TGTGCCAGCAGCGTCTACAGGGGGAACACTGAAGCTTTCTTT; cdr3_aa: CASSVYRGNTEAFF
d_call: -; j_call: TRBJ1-3; v_call: TRBV5-5; clone_size: -; cdr3_nt: TGTGCCAGCAGTCCAGGGGTCGTCCTGAGAAACACCATATATTTT; cdr3_aa: CASSPGVVLRNTIYF
d_call: TRBD1; j_call: TRBJ1-2; v_call: TRBV12-3/TRBV12-4; clone_size: -; cdr3_nt: TGTGCCAGCAAGAACAGGGGGCATGGCTACACCTTC; cdr3_aa: CASKNRGHGYTF
d_call: TRBD2; j_call: TRBJ2-1; v_call: TRBV6-5; clone_size: -; cdr3_nt: TGTGCCAGCAGGACTAGCGGGGGGGACGAGCAGTTCTTC; cdr3_aa: CASRTSGGDEQFF
d_call: -; j_call: TRBJ1-2; v_call: TRBV7-9; clone_size: -; cdr3_nt: TGTGCCAGCAGCTTAGGAGGGTCCGTCGGCTACACCTTC; cdr3_aa: CASSLGGSVGYTF
d_call: -; j_call: TRBJ1-3; v_call: TRBV18; clone_size: -; cdr3_nt: TGTGCCAGCTCCATTTCAGACTCTGGAAACACCATATATTTT; cdr3_aa: CASSISDSGNTIYF
d_call: -; j_call: TRBJ1-2; v_call: TRBV3-1/TRBV3-2; clone_size: -; cdr3_nt: TGTGCCAGCAGTCAGAACGTAGGGGCGTCTAGGGGCTACACCTTC; cdr3_aa: CASSQNVGASRGYTF
d_call: -; j_call: TRBJ1-1; v_call: TRBV4-3; clone_size: -; cdr3_nt: TGCGCCAGCAGCCGAGAGGAGGGGTGGACTGAAGCTTTCTTT; cdr3_aa: CASSREEGWTEAFF
d_call: -; j_call: TRBJ2-3; v_call: TRBV6-6; clone_size: -; cdr3_nt: TGTGCCAGCAGTTACCCCCAGAGGGATACGCAGTATTTT; cdr3_aa: CASSYPQRDTQYF
d_call: TRBD2; j_call: TRBJ2-1; v_call: TRBV30; clone_size: -; cdr3_nt: TGTGCCTGGAGTGTACTCGGACTAGCGGTCAATCAGTTCTTC; cdr3_aa: CAWSVLGLAVNQFF
d_call: -; j_call: TRBJ1-1; v_call: TRBV29-1; clone_size: -; cdr3_nt: TGCAGCGTTTACAGGGATAAGGCTTTCTTT; cdr3_aa: CSVYRDKAFF
d_call: -; j_call: TRBJ2-3; v_call: TRBV2; clone_size: -; cdr3_nt: TGTGCCAGCCTTAGCACAGATACGCAGTATTTT; cdr3_aa: CASLSTDTQYF